This T cell receptor beta chain was obtained from a study of blood T cell repertoires in COVID-19. Study in general: T cells, B-cell-depleted T cells, or PBMCs supplied cDNA or gDNA.

The CDR3 extends over 13 amino acids. Germline lookup yields CDR1 MNHEY and CDR2 SMNVEV (reference sequence). Trimming removed 6 bases from V and 8 bases from J, with 13 bases in between. Repertoires were generated with immunoSEQ multiplex PCR, while TCRdb's copy carries only in-frame clones and drops some. The repertoire holds roughly 350,000 clones, with around 90% as singletons. Each participant's cohort was designated according to participant-reported clinical history. Donors in Cohort 3 who had recovered were those with two negative PCRs, healthcare professional clearance, or resolution of their symptoms.

The rearrangement joins TRBV27 to TRBJ2-2; the D is unclear. Specimen: PBMCs or T cells enriched from blood (not recorded which). The receptor's source is a woman under 40 who had recovered from COVID-19. The chain's CDR3 is CASSLGNAGELFF. The DNA of the CDR3 is TGTGCCAGCAGCCTAGGTAACGCGGGGGAGCTGTTTTTT.